The rows below give T cell receptor beta chains drawn from one sample of a study of control samples from healthy donors and cancer patients. The assay was immunoSEQ multiplex PCR, and TCRdb's table has in-frame clones only and misses some. The data contain some 130,000 clones, about 95% of them singletons. The source material was blood. The receptors were sampled from a man younger than 40 in good health. Both conserved end residues are part of each CDR3. A D gene is named only where the DNA matches it firmly. For some rows the clone size is stated as once, few or many, or as a class when expanded; others skip it.

abundance: -; j_gene: TRBJ1-1; d_gene: -; v_gene: TRBV6-5; CDR3aa: CASSYSAGSSNTEAFF; CDR3nt: TGTGCCAGCAGTTACTCGGCAGGGAGTTCCAACACTGAAGCTTTCTTT
abundance: -; j_gene: TRBJ1-1; d_gene: -; v_gene: TRBV19; CDR3aa: CASIGGNTEAFF; CDR3nt: TGTGCCAGTATTGGGGGGAACACTGAAGCTTTCTTT
abundance: -; j_gene: TRBJ2-5; d_gene: -; v_gene: TRBV14; CDR3aa: CASSQDGVARKTQYF; CDR3nt: TGTGCCAGCAGCCAAGATGGGGTGGCGAGGAAGACCCAGTACTTC
abundance: -; j_gene: TRBJ2-1; d_gene: -; v_gene: TRBV27; CDR3aa: CASSPWTVPGDEQFF; CDR3nt: TGTGCCAGCAGTCCCTGGACAGTTCCGGGGGATGAGCAGTTCTTC
abundance: -; j_gene: TRBJ2-1; d_gene: TRBD2; v_gene: TRBV5-1; CDR3aa: CASSLGLAGDNEQFF; CDR3nt: TGCGCCAGCAGCTTGGGGCTAGCGGGGGACAATGAGCAGTTCTTC
abundance: -; j_gene: TRBJ2-7; d_gene: TRBD1; v_gene: TRBV7-6; CDR3aa: CASSLAPIGTGTYEQYF; CDR3nt: TGTGCCAGCAGCTTAGCGCCGATAGGGACAGGGACCTACGAGCAGTACTTC
abundance: -; j_gene: TRBJ1-6; d_gene: -; v_gene: TRBV5-1; CDR3aa: CASSRDNYNSPLHF; CDR3nt: TGCGCCAGCAGCCGGGACAACTATAATTCACCCCTCCACTTT
abundance: once; j_gene: TRBJ2-7; d_gene: TRBD1; v_gene: TRBV27; CDR3aa: CASSLSAGGLYEQYF; CDR3nt: TGTGCCAGCAGTTTATCGGCAGGGGGCTTATACGAGCAGTACTTC
abundance: -; j_gene: TRBJ1-5; d_gene: -; v_gene: TRBV4-2; CDR3aa: CASSQEAGESNQPQHF; CDR3nt: TGTGCCAGCAGCCAAGAGGCAGGAGAATCCAATCAGCCCCAGCATTTT
abundance: -; j_gene: TRBJ1-2; d_gene: TRBD1; v_gene: TRBV5-1; CDR3aa: CASSLDRGLGGYTF; CDR3nt: TGCGCCAGCAGCTTGGACAGGGGGCTGGGAGGCTACACCTTC
abundance: -; j_gene: TRBJ1-1; d_gene: -; v_gene: TRBV7-9; CDR3aa: CASSLGWMNTEAFF; CDR3nt: TGTGCCAGCAGCTTAGGCTGGATGAACACTGAAGCTTTCTTT
abundance: -; j_gene: TRBJ2-7; d_gene: -; v_gene: TRBV5-4; CDR3aa: CASSSNYEQYF; CDR3nt: TGTGCCAGCAGCTCGAATTACGAGCAGTACTTC
abundance: -; j_gene: TRBJ1-6; d_gene: -; v_gene: TRBV18; CDR3aa: CASSPGRINSPLHF; CDR3nt: TGTGCCAGCTCACCAGGGCGGATTAATTCACCCCTCCACTTT
abundance: -; j_gene: TRBJ1-4; d_gene: -; v_gene: TRBV25-1; CDR3aa: CASSRGADWEKLFF; CDR3nt: TGTGCCAGCAGTCGGGGGGCCGATTGGGAAAAACTGTTTTTT
abundance: -; j_gene: TRBJ1-1; d_gene: -; v_gene: TRBV12-5; CDR3aa: CASSNSGGRTEAFF; CDR3nt: TGTGCTAGTTCCAATAGCGGGGGGCGAACTGAAGCTTTCTTT
abundance: -; j_gene: TRBJ1-6; d_gene: -; v_gene: TRBV18; CDR3aa: CASSLHGGNNSPLHF; CDR3nt: TGTGCCAGCTCCCTGCATGGGGGAAATAATTCACCCCTCCACTTT
abundance: -; j_gene: TRBJ1-2; d_gene: -; v_gene: TRBV30; CDR3aa: CAWGRPSGGYTF; CDR3nt: TGTGCCTGGGGGAGGCCCTCGGGGGGCTACACCTTC
abundance: -; j_gene: TRBJ1-2; d_gene: TRBD1; v_gene: TRBV2; CDR3aa: CASSEGQFNYGYTF; CDR3nt: TGTGCCAGCAGTGAGGGACAGTTTAACTATGGCTACACCTTC
abundance: few; j_gene: TRBJ2-7; d_gene: -; v_gene: TRBV7-9; CDR3aa: CASSSRDFGVYEQYF; CDR3nt: TGTGCCAGCAGCTCCCGGGACTTTGGGGTCTACGAGCAGTACTTC
abundance: -; j_gene: TRBJ1-2; d_gene: -; v_gene: TRBV6-6; CDR3aa: CASTPTRLNNYGYTF; CDR3nt: TGTGCCAGCACTCCGACCCGCCTGAATAACTATGGCTACACCTTC
abundance: many; j_gene: TRBJ1-5; d_gene: -; v_gene: TRBV6-4; CDR3aa: CASSEDPNQPQHF; CDR3nt: TGTGCCAGCAGCGAAGATCCTAATCAGCCCCAGCATTTT
abundance: -; j_gene: TRBJ1-5; d_gene: -; v_gene: TRBV7-2; CDR3aa: CASSRGLLSNQPQHF; CDR3nt: TGTGCCAGCAGCAGAGGACTCTTGAGCAATCAGCCCCAGCATTTT
abundance: -; j_gene: TRBJ2-1; d_gene: -; v_gene: TRBV19; CDR3aa: CASSLAGSYNEQFF; CDR3nt: TGTGCCAGTAGTTTGGCAGGATCCTACAATGAGCAGTTCTTC
abundance: -; j_gene: TRBJ2-2; d_gene: -; v_gene: TRBV19; CDR3aa: CASSRDLRPGELFF; CDR3nt: TGTGCCAGTAGTCGCGATCTACGGCCCGGGGAGCTGTTTTTT
abundance: -; j_gene: TRBJ1-4; d_gene: TRBD1; v_gene: TRBV5-4; CDR3aa: CASSWSDRGRNEKLFF; CDR3nt: TGTGCCAGCAGCTGGTCCGACAGGGGAAGGAATGAAAAACTGTTTTTT
abundance: -; j_gene: TRBJ2-7; d_gene: TRBD1; v_gene: TRBV27; CDR3aa: CASSSGTGFHEQYF; CDR3nt: TGTGCCAGCAGTTCGGGGACAGGGTTCCACGAGCAGTACTTC
abundance: -; j_gene: TRBJ2-1; d_gene: TRBD2; v_gene: TRBV6-1; CDR3aa: CASSDLAGGQSEQFF; CDR3nt: TGTGCCAGCAGTGATTTGGCGGGGGGGCAGTCGGAGCAGTTCTTC
abundance: -; j_gene: TRBJ1-5; d_gene: -; v_gene: TRBV14; CDR3aa: CASSQDSGQRNQPQHF; CDR3nt: TGTGCCAGCAGCCAAGATTCTGGACAGCGCAATCAGCCCCAGCATTTT
abundance: -; j_gene: TRBJ1-2; d_gene: -; v_gene: TRBV6-5; CDR3aa: CASRIPGHLGYGYTF; CDR3nt: TGTGCCAGCAGAATCCCGGGACATCTTGGCTATGGCTACACCTTC
abundance: once; j_gene: TRBJ1-6; d_gene: -; v_gene: TRBV6-5; CDR3aa: CASSYDVHSPLHF; CDR3nt: TGTGCCAGCAGTTACGACGTGCATTCACCCCTCCACTTT
abundance: -; j_gene: TRBJ1-5; d_gene: -; v_gene: TRBV4-3; CDR3aa: CASSQEIGISNQPQHF; CDR3nt: TGCGCCAGCAGCCAAGAGATCGGGATTAGCAATCAGCCCCAGCATTTT
abundance: -; j_gene: TRBJ1-4; d_gene: -; v_gene: TRBV21-1; CDR3aa: CASSKDVGTRGEKLFF; CDR3nt: TGTGCCAGCAGCAAAGACGTGGGAACGAGGGGTGAAAAACTGTTTTTT
abundance: -; j_gene: TRBJ2-3; d_gene: -; v_gene: TRBV5-1; CDR3aa: CASSRPSETDTQYF; CDR3nt: TGCGCCAGCAGCCGTCCTAGCGAAACAGATACGCAGTATTTT
abundance: -; j_gene: TRBJ1-3; d_gene: -; v_gene: TRBV18; CDR3aa: CASSPPNRGPGNTIYF; CDR3nt: TGTGCCAGCTCACCACCGAACAGAGGGCCTGGAAACACCATATATTTT
abundance: -; j_gene: TRBJ1-2; d_gene: TRBD1; v_gene: TRBV19; CDR3aa: CASSAQQGANYGYTF; CDR3nt: TGTGCCAGTAGTGCACAACAGGGGGCCAACTATGGCTACACCTTC
abundance: -; j_gene: TRBJ1-2; d_gene: -; v_gene: TRBV3-1/TRBV3-2; CDR3aa: CASTLSRAERYGYTF; CDR3nt: TGTGCCAGCACCCTGTCCAGGGCTGAGCGCTATGGCTACACCTTC
abundance: -; j_gene: TRBJ1-6; d_gene: TRBD1; v_gene: TRBV30; CDR3aa: CAWASLGTGMDSPLHF; CDR3nt: TGTGCCTGGGCGTCACTCGGGACAGGTATGGATTCACCCCTCCACTTT
abundance: -; j_gene: TRBJ1-5; d_gene: -; v_gene: TRBV10-1; CDR3aa: CASSEGASPQHF; CDR3nt: TGCGCCAGCAGTGAGGGTGCATCGCCCCAGCATTTT
abundance: -; j_gene: TRBJ2-7; d_gene: TRBD2; v_gene: TRBV4-3; CDR3aa: CASSQKLAGGLTYEQYF; CDR3nt: TGCGCCAGCAGCCAAAAACTAGCGGGGGGGTTAACCTACGAGCAGTACTTC
abundance: -; j_gene: TRBJ2-3; d_gene: -; v_gene: TRBV10-3; CDR3aa: CAISESLSVDTQYF; CDR3nt: TGTGCCATCAGTGAGTCTCTATCCGTAGATACGCAGTATTTT
abundance: -; j_gene: TRBJ2-7; d_gene: -; v_gene: TRBV5-1; CDR3aa: CASSGVGQYF; CDR3nt: TGCGCCAGCTCAGGGGTCGGGCAGTACTTC
abundance: -; j_gene: TRBJ1-1; d_gene: TRBD1; v_gene: TRBV7-9; CDR3aa: CASSPDRGVTEAFF; CDR3nt: TGTGCCAGCAGCCCCGACAGGGGGGTCACTGAAGCTTTCTTT
abundance: -; j_gene: TRBJ2-4; d_gene: -; v_gene: TRBV6-2/TRBV6-3; CDR3aa: CASSTGMGTINIQYF; CDR3nt: TGTGCCAGCAGTACAGGGATGGGGACAATAAACATTCAGTACTTC
abundance: once; j_gene: TRBJ1-3; d_gene: -; v_gene: TRBV7-9; CDR3aa: CASSPLPPGLDRNTIYF; CDR3nt: TGTGCCAGCAGCCCCCTTCCCCCGGGGTTGGACCGAAACACCATATATTTT
abundance: -; j_gene: TRBJ1-1; d_gene: -; v_gene: TRBV30; CDR3aa: CAWSARFTGAFF; CDR3nt: TGTGCCTGGAGTGCAAGATTCACGGGAGCTTTCTTT
abundance: -; j_gene: TRBJ1-5; d_gene: TRBD1; v_gene: TRBV19; CDR3aa: CASSTGTGPRPQHF; CDR3nt: TGTGCCAGTAGTACCGGGACAGGTCCTAGGCCCCAGCATTTT
abundance: -; j_gene: TRBJ2-5; d_gene: -; v_gene: TRBV30; CDR3aa: CAWRGVKPAEETQYF; CDR3nt: TGTGCCTGGAGGGGGGTTAAGCCCGCCGAAGAGACCCAGTACTTC
abundance: once; j_gene: TRBJ1-2; d_gene: TRBD1; v_gene: TRBV24-1; CDR3aa: CATQGAPGGGYTF; CDR3nt: TGTGCCACACAGGGGGCGCCTGGTGGTGGCTACACCTTC
abundance: -; j_gene: TRBJ2-3; d_gene: -; v_gene: TRBV10-2; CDR3aa: CASSDINIIADTQYF; CDR3nt: TGCGCCAGCAGTGATATCAACATTATAGCAGATACGCAGTATTTT
abundance: -; j_gene: TRBJ1-1; d_gene: -; v_gene: TRBV6-5; CDR3aa: CASSPYGGNTEAFF; CDR3nt: TGTGCCAGCAGTCCCTACGGGGGGAACACTGAAGCTTTCTTT
abundance: -; j_gene: TRBJ2-5; d_gene: TRBD2; v_gene: TRBV7-8; CDR3aa: CASSLRRGVQETQYF; CDR3nt: TGTGCCAGCAGCTTGAGGCGGGGGGTACAAGAGACCCAGTACTTC
abundance: -; j_gene: TRBJ1-2; d_gene: TRBD1; v_gene: TRBV5-1; CDR3aa: CASSPGQGSYTF; CDR3nt: TGCGCCAGCAGCCCCGGACAGGGTAGCTACACCTTC
abundance: -; j_gene: TRBJ1-6; d_gene: -; v_gene: TRBV6-5; CDR3aa: CASSYSMMGRSPLHF; CDR3nt: TGTGCCAGCAGTTACTCGATGATGGGGCGCTCACCCCTCCACTTT
abundance: -; j_gene: TRBJ2-5; d_gene: TRBD2; v_gene: TRBV5-1; CDR3aa: CASSGGTRETQYF; CDR3nt: TGCGCCAGCAGCGGGGGGACTAGAGAGACCCAGTACTTC
abundance: few; j_gene: TRBJ1-6; d_gene: -; v_gene: TRBV6-5; CDR3aa: CASSITGSYNSPLHF; CDR3nt: TGTGCCAGCAGTATTACAGGGAGCTATAATTCACCCCTCCACTTT
abundance: -; j_gene: TRBJ2-1; d_gene: -; v_gene: TRBV9; CDR3aa: CASSVQGYSYNEQFF; CDR3nt: TGTGCCAGCAGCGTACAGGGCTATTCCTACAATGAGCAGTTCTTC
abundance: -; j_gene: TRBJ1-5; d_gene: -; v_gene: TRBV3-1/TRBV3-2; CDR3aa: CASSPTPDQPQHF; CDR3nt: TGTGCCAGCAGCCCCACTCCCGATCAGCCCCAGCATTTT